This T cell receptor (beta chain) was recorded in a study of Tregs in tolerant kidney transplant recipients. General study points: The small number of patients limits these findings pending further validation. Activated donor B cell expansion appeared to reveal the most relevant donor-specific TCRbeta repertoire.

CD4+CD25+CD127- Tregs, CD4+CD25- non-Tregs, CD4 and CD8 cells were sorted. Comments on this clone: What it binds is not known.

The assay was immunoSEQ multiplex PCR, and TCRdb's table has in-frame clones only and misses some. The table has 240,000 or so clones, about four fifths seen once; the top ten hold around 0.61%. CDR3 size: 13 residues. V was pared by 2 bases and J by 4 bases, with 9 bases between. In germline, CDR1 is SGHDT, CDR2 YYEEEE. What was sequenced was CD4+ T cells from blood. The rearrangement joins TRBV5-6 to TRBJ1-2; no firm D call. This TCR derives from a human donor in good health. CDR3 sequence reads: CASSFVSVYGYTF. The CDR3 coding sequence is TGTGCCAGCAGCTTCGTCTCGGTCTATGGCTACACCTTC.